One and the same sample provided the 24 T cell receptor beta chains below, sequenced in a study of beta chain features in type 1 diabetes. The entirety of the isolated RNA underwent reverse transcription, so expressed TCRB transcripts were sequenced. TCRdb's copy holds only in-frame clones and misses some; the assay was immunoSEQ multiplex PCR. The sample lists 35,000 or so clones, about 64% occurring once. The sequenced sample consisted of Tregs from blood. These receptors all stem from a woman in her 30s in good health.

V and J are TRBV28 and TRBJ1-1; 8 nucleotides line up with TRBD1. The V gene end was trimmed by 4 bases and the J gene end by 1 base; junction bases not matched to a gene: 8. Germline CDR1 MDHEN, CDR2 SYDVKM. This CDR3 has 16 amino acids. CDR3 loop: CASSSELGTGNTEAFF. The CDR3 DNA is TGTGCCAGCAGTTCCGAATTGGGGACAGGGAACACTGAAGCTTTCTTT.

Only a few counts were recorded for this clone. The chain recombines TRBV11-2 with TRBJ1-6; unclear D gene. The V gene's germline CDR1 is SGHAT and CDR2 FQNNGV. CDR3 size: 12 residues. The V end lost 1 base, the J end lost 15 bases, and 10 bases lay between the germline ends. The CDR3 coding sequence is TGTGCCAGCAGCTTAGTTGGTTCGGTCCTCCACTTT. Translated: CASSLVGSVLHF.

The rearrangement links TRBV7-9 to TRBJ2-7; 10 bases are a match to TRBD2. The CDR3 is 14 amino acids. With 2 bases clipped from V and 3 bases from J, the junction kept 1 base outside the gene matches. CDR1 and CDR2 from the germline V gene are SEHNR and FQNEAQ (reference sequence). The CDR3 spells CASSLWTSGYEQYF. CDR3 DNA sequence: TGTGCCAGCAGCTTATGGACTAGCGGCTACGAGCAGTACTTC.

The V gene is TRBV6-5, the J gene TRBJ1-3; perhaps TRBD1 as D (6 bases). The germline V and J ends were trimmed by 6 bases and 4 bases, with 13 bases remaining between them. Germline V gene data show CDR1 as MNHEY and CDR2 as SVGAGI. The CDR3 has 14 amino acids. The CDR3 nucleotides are TGTGCCAGCAGCAGAACAGGGCTGGGAAACACCATATATTTT. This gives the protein CASSRTGLGNTIYF.

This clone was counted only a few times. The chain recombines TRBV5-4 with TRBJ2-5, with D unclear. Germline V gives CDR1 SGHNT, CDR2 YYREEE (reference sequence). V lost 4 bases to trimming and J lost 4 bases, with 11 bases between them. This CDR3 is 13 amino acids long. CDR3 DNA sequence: TGTGCCAGCAGCCGTACCTACAGAGAGACCCAGTACTTC. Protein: CASSRTYRETQYF.

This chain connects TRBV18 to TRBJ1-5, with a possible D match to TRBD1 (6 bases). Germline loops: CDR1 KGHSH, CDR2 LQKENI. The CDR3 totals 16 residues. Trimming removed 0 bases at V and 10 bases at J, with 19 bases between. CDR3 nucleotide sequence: TGTGCCAGCTCACCACCAGCGGGGGGCTCAGAGGGTCCCCAGCATTTT. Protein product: CASSPPAGGSEGPQHF.

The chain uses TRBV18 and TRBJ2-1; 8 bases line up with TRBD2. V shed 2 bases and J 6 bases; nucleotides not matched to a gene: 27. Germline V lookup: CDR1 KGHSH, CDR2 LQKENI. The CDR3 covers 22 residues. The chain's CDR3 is CASSPFLSNHYEREFIGNEQFF. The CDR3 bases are TGTGCCAGCTCACCATTTTTGTCTAACCATTATGAGCGGGAGTTCATCGGCAATGAGCAGTTCTTC.

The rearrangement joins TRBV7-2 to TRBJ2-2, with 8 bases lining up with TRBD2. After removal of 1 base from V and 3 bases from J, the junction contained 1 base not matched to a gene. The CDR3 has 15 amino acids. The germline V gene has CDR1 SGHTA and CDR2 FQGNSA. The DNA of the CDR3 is TGTGCCAGCAGCTTAGTAGCGGGGTACACCGGGGAGCTGTTTTTT. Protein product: CASSLVAGYTGELFF.

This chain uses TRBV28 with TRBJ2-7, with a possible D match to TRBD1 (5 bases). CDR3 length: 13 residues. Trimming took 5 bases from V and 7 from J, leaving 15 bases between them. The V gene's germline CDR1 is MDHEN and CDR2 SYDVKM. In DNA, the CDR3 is TGTGCCAGCAGTCAGACTCAGGGCACGGAGCAGTACTTC. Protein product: CASSQTQGTEQYF.

CDR3 sequence: CASSRGQEGYEQYF. The CDR3 coding sequence is TGCGCCAGCAGCCGAGGACAGGAGGGCTACGAGCAGTACTTC. The chain is built from TRBV4-1 and TRBJ2-7; possibly TRBD1 for D (7 bases). The germline V gene has CDR1 MGHRA and CDR2 YSYEKL. CDR3 length: 14 amino acids. The ends were cut back, 4 bases at V and 3 bases at J, with 13 bases in the middle.

CDR3 amino acids: CASSQADSSKLFF. The CDR3 nucleotides are TGTGCCAGCAGCCAGGCGGACAGTTCAAAACTGTTTTTT. The chain uses TRBV4-2 and TRBJ1-4; tentative D call: TRBD1 (6 bases). The CDR3 runs 13 residues. Germline values: CDR1 LGHNA, CDR2 YNFKEQ. Between the trimmed V and J ends, which lost 3 bases and 10 bases, there was a span of 12 bases.

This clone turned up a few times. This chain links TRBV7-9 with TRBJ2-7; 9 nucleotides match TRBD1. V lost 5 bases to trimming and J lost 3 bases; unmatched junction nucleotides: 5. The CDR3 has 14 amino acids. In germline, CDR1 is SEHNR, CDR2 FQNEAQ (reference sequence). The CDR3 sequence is CASSLGTGNYEQYF. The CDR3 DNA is TGTGCCAGCAGCCTGGGGACAGGGAACTACGAGCAGTACTTC.

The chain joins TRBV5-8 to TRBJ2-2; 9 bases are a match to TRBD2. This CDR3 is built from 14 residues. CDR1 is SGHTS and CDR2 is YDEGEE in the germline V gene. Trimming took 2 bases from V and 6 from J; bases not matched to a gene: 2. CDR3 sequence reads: CASSFSGRPGELFF. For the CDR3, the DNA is TGTGCCAGCAGCTTTAGCGGGAGACCCGGGGAGCTGTTTTTT.

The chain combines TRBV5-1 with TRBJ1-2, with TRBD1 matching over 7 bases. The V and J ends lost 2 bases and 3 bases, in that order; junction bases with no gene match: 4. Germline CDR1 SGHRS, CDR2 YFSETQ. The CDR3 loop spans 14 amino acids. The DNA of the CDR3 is TGCGCCAGCAGCTTTTTCCAGGGGGACTATGGCTACACCTTC. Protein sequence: CASSFFQGDYGYTF. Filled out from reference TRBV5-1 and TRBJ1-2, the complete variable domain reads KAGVTQTPRYLIKTRGQQVTLSCSPISGHRSVSWYQQTPGQGLQFLFEYFSETQRNKGNFPGRFSGRQFSNSRSEMNVSTLELGDSALYLCASSFFQGDYGYTFGSGTRLTVV.

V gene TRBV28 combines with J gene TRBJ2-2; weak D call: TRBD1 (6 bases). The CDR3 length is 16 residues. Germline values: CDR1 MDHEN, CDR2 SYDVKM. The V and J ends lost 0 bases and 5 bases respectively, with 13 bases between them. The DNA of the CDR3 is TGTGCCAGCAGTTTATGGGACAGTATTATTACCGGGGAGCTGTTTTTT. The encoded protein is CASSLWDSIITGELFF.

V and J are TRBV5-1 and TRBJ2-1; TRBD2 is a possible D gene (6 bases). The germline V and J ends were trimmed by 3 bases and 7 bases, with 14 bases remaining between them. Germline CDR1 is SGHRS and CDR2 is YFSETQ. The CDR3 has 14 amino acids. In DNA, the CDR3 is TGCGCCAGCAGCTCGACGGGAGTCGTAAATGAGCAGTTCTTC. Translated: CASSSTGVVNEQFF.

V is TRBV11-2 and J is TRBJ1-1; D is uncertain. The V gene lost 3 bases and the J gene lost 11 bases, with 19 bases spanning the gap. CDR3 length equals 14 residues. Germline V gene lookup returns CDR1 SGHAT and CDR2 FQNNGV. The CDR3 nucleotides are TGTGCCAGCAGCTTTCCCGCGCAGACTAAAGAGGCTTTCTTT. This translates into CASSFPAQTKEAFF. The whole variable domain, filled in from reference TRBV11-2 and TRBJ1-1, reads EAGVAQSPRYKIIEKRQSVAFWCNPISGHATLYWYQQILGQGPKLLIQFQNNGVVDDSQLPKDRFSAERLKGVDSTLKIQPAKLEDSAVYLCASSFPAQTKEAFFGQGTRLTVV.

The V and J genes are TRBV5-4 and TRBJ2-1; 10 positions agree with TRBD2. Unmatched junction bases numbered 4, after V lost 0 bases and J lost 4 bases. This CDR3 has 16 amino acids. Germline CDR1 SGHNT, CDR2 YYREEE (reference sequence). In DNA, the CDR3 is TGTGCCAGCAGCTTGGGCCTAGCGGGAGCTTACAATGAGCAGTTCTTC. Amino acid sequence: CASSLGLAGAYNEQFF.

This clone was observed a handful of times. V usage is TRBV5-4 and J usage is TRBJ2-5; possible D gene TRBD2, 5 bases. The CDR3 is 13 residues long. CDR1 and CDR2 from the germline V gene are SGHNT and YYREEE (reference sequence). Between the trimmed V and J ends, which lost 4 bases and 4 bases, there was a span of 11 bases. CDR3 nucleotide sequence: TGTGCCAGCAGCCCTGACTATTCAGAGACCCAGTACTTC. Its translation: CASSPDYSETQYF.

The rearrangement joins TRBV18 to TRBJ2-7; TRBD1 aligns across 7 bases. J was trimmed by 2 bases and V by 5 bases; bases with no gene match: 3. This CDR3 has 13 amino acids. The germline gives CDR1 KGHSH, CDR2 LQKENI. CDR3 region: CASSDGTAYEQYF. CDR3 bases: TGTGCCAGCTCAGATGGGACAGCCTACGAGCAGTACTTC.

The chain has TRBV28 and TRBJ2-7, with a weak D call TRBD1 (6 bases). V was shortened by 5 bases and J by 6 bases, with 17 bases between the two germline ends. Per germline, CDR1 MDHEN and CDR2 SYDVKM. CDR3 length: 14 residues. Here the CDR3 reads CASSTNGQFFEQYF. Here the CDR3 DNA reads TGTGCCAGCAGTACAAATGGACAGTTCTTCGAGCAGTACTTC.

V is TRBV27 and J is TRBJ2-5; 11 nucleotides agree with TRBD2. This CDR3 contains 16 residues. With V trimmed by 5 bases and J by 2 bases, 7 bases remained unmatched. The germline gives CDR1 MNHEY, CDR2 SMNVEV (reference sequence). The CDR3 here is CASSPWTSGFQETQYF. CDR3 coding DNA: TGTGCCAGCAGTCCGTGGACTAGCGGGTTTCAAGAGACCCAGTACTTC.

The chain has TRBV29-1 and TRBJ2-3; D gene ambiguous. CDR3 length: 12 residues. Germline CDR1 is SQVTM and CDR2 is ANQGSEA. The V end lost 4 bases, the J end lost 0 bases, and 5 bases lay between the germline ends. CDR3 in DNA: TGCAGCGTTGTCCCAAGCACAGATACGCAGTATTTT. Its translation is CSVVPSTDTQYF.

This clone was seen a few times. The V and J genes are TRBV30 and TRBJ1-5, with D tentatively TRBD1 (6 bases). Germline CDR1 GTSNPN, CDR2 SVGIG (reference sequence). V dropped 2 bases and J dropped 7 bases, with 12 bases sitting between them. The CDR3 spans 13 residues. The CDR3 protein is CAWSRGGLQPQHF. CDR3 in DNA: TGTGCCTGGAGTAGGGGGGGTTTGCAGCCCCAGCATTTT. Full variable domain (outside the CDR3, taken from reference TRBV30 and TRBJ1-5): SQTIHQWPATLVQPVGSPLSLECTVEGTSNPNLYWYRQAAGRGLQLLFYSVGIGQISSEVPQNLSASRPQDRQFILSSKKLLLSDSGFYLCAWSRGGLQPQHFGDGTRLSIL.